The subject of this entry is one T cell receptor (beta chain). The antigen is unknown. This record comes from a study of cytomegalovirus exposure and HLA in healthy donors. In the PCR, 60 Vbeta and 13 Jbeta primers were used. Profiling relied on immunoSEQ multiplex PCR, and the TCRdb table lists in-frame clones only, not all of them. The table lists under 200,000 clones, more than 75% of them singletons. Study conclusions and caveats: TCR beta chains associated with HLA were, in a later analysis, more clonally expanded than equally common others.

This TCR was recovered from a woman under 30 in good health and CMV-seronegative. Material: PBMCs.

CDR3 bases: TGCGCCAGCAGCAACGGAGCGGGAGGGGGGGAGTATTTT. Protein product: CASSNGAGGGEYF. V is TRBV5-1 and J is TRBJ2-3; 10 bases agree with TRBD2. CDR1 and CDR2 from the germline V gene are SGHRS and YFSETQ. The CDR3 extends over 13 amino acids. V shed 4 bases, J shed 13 bases, and the junction held 9 bases outside the gene matches.